The 6 T cell receptor beta chains listed next were all sequenced from one sample in a study of blood T cells in healthy people across ages. Primed by a sample-barcoded 5' primer and a J-beta primer mix, a second PCR proceeded for roughly 7 to 12 cycles. TCRdb used MiXCR to reprocess the 5' RACE reads, holding one entry per CDR3 protein. In the table there are 720,000 or so distinct CDR3 sequences, 35% to 50% of which are singletons. Specimen: blood. The source is an elderly man in good health.

This clonotype was recorded once. This chain joins TRBV20-1 and TRBJ2-7; 12 bases are shared with TRBD2. The germline V gene encodes CDR1 DFQATT and CDR2 SNEGSKA (reference sequence). CDR3 length: 17 residues. The J segment lost 4 bases and the V segment lost 1 base, leaving 11 bases of the junction unmatched. The CDR3 sequence: CSARVPTSGSSLYEQYF. Here the CDR3 DNA reads TGCAGTGCTAGAGTCCCGACTAGCGGGAGCTCGTTGTACGAGCAGTACTTC.

This clonotype was recorded many times. The chain links TRBV28 to TRBJ2-7, with D possibly TRBD2 on 6 matching bases. The CDR3 runs to 14 residues. The V gene's germline CDR1 is MDHEN and CDR2 SYDVKM. The V and J ends lost 3 bases and 2 bases respectively, with 11 bases between them. In DNA, the CDR3 is TGTGCCAGCAGTTTGGGGGGACCCCCCTACGAGCAGTACTTC. Protein product: CASSLGGPPYEQYF.

This clonotype was detected only a few times. The chain employs TRBV4-3 and TRBJ2-5; tentatively, D is TRBD2 (5 bases). V lost 0 bases to trimming and J lost 4 bases, with 9 bases between them. This CDR3 comprises 14 residues. CDR1 is LGHNA and CDR2 is YSLEER in the germline V gene. DNA for the CDR3: TGCGCCAGCAGCCAAGAGCCGGGAATAGAGACCCAGTACTTC. Its translation is CASSQEPGIETQYF.

This clonotype came up a few times. The CDR3 DNA reads TGTGCCGCCAGCAGGTGGGGGGGGCAAGAGACCCAGTACTTC. This translates into CAASRWGGQETQYF. The J gene is TRBJ2-5, the V gene TRBV2; 7 bases align to TRBD2. The J segment lost 2 bases and the V segment lost 11 bases, leaving 11 bases of the junction unmatched. The CDR3 consists of 14 residues. Germline V gene data show CDR1 as SNHLY and CDR2 as FYNNEI.

The rearrangement uses TRBV27 and TRBJ2-3, with D possibly TRBD2 on 7 matching bases. The CDR3 is 16 residues long. V was trimmed by 3 bases and J by 4 bases, leaving 17 bases between them. Per germline, CDR1 MNHEY and CDR2 SMNVEV (reference sequence). CDR3 sequence: CASSFRLGRGADTQYF. Written as DNA, the CDR3 is TGTGCCAGCAGTTTTAGGCTGGGGAGGGGGGCAGATACGCAGTATTTT.

A note on this clonotype: Its ends do not fully match the called genes, so a read error is possible. The chain couples TRBV5-6 to TRBJ1-5; no clear D. The CDR3 extends over 13 amino acids. CDR1 is SGHDT, CDR2 YYEEEE, per germline. The CDR3: CACSLAGNQPQHF. The CDR3, as DNA: TGTGCCTGCAGCTTGGCCGGCAATCAGCCCCAGCATTTT.